Each of the 5 T cell receptor beta chains below was sequenced from the same sample in a study of early T cells in non-severe SARS-CoV-2 infection. TCRdb re-called the 5' RACE reads with MiXCR, one entry per CDR3 protein. The profile shows roughly 40,000 distinct CDR3 sequences, 4.5% to 5% of them singletons. Specimen: whole blood. The receptors were gathered from an adult who was a healthcare worker with PCR-confirmed SARS-CoV-2 infection or an uninfected control (not recorded which).

This clonotype was found many times. V usage is TRBV7-2 and J usage is TRBJ1-5; no clear D gene. Per germline, CDR1 SGHTA and CDR2 FQGNSA. Deletions cut 3 bases from V and 7 bases from J, with 13 bases between. The CDR3 is made up of 14 amino acids. The CDR3 sequence is CASSFSEGRQPQHF. As DNA, the CDR3 is TGTGCCAGCAGCTTCTCCGAGGGAAGGCAGCCCCAGCATTTT. The whole variable domain, remainder taken from reference TRBV7-2 and TRBJ1-5, is GAGVSQSPSNKVTEKGKDVELRCDPISGHTALYWYRQSLGQGLEFLIYFQGNSAPDKSGLPSDRFSAERTGGSVSTLTIQRTQQEDSAVYLCASSFSEGRQPQHFGDGTRLSIL.

This clonotype was recorded a few times. This chain joins TRBV7-9 and TRBJ2-7; weak D call: TRBD1 (5 bases). Trimming left V 5 bases short and J 5 bases short, with 13 bases between. Germline V gene data show CDR1 as SEHNR and CDR2 as FQNEAQ (reference sequence). The CDR3 has 13 amino acids. The CDR3, as DNA: TGTGCCAGCAGCCCCAGGGTCTACGACGAGCAGTACTTC. As protein: CASSPRVYDEQYF.

V and J are TRBV5-6 and TRBJ2-5; 7 bases align to TRBD1. CDR3 size: 14 residues. J gave up 5 bases and V 5 bases, and 9 bases lay outside the gene matches. The germline V gene has CDR1 SGHDT and CDR2 YYEEEE. This CDR3 is CASRQIGGDETQYF. The DNA for the CDR3 is TGTGCCAGCAGACAGATAGGGGGCGATGAGACCCAGTACTTC.

The V call is TRBV6-1, the J call TRBJ2-7; the D is unclear. Deletions cut 5 bases from V and 4 bases from J, with 12 bases between. Germline assignment: CDR1 MNHNS and CDR2 SASEGT. This CDR3 is 13 amino acids long. CDR3 coding DNA: TGTGCCAGCAGTCGTGGCCCTGAGTACGAGCAGTACTTC. Its protein is CASSRGPEYEQYF.

This clonotype was found many times. The rearrangement links TRBV5-8 to TRBJ2-7; the D is unclear. Per germline, CDR1 SGHTS and CDR2 YDEGEE. The ends were cut back, 0 bases at V and 5 bases at J, with 15 bases in the middle. The length of the CDR3 is 15 residues. CDR3 residues: CASSLARWDPNEQYF. In DNA, the CDR3 is TGTGCCAGCAGCTTGGCCCGGTGGGATCCCAACGAGCAGTACTTC.